These T cell receptor beta chains were read from a single sample in a study of a mutant IDH1 vaccine in newly diagnosed glioma. Sequencing was performed with immunoSEQ multiplex PCR; in TCRdb, only in-frame clones are kept and a portion is missing. The data show tens of thousands of clones, under 85% seen once. Their target antigens are unknown. Sequences were derived from PBMCs, sampled from a glioma patient whose treatment included an IDH1 peptide vaccine. All receptors come from a man in his fifties with glioma. The CDR3 runs from the conserved cysteine through the conserved F or W. A D gene is named only where the DNA matches it firmly. Clone size, where shown, is once, few, many, or a class for clones that have expanded.

j_call,d_call,v_call,clone_size,cdr3_aa,cdr3_nt
TRBJ1-1,NA,TRBV19,NA,CASSIMWNTEAFF,TGTGCCAGTAGTATCATGTGGAACACTGAAGCTTTCTTT
TRBJ2-5,NA,TRBV5-1,once,CASSLGGGGAETQYF,TGCGCCAGCAGCTTGGGAGGCGGGGGCGCCGAGACCCAGTACTTC
TRBJ2-7,NA,TRBV11-2,NA,CASSPDPYEQYF,TGTGCCAGCAGCCCGGACCCCTACGAGCAGTACTTC
TRBJ2-7,NA,TRBV10-3,few,CAIRGQEALSDEQYF,TGTGCCATCAGGGGGCAGGAGGCTCTCTCGGACGAGCAGTACTTC
TRBJ2-1,NA,TRBV29-1,once,CSVLWGGGDYNEQFF,TGCAGCGTTCTTTGGGGAGGGGGGGACTACAATGAGCAGTTCTTC
TRBJ1-2,TRBD1,TRBV6-1,few,CASSENPDRVYGYTF,TGTGCCAGCAGTGAAAACCCCGACAGGGTGTATGGCTACACCTTC
TRBJ1-1,NA,TRBV9,NA,CASSPAGAWTEAFF,TGTGCCAGCAGCCCGGCAGGGGCGTGGACTGAAGCTTTCTTT
TRBJ1-2,NA,TRBV7-3,NA,CASSPHLGAGGYTF,TGTGCCAGCAGCCCACATCTGGGGGCGGGGGGCTACACCTTC
TRBJ2-2,NA,TRBV11-3,NA,CATQGGGTTGELFF,TGTGCCACCCAGGGGGGGGGAACCACCGGGGAGCTGTTTTTT
TRBJ2-7,NA,TRBV25-1,NA,CASNGVEHYEQYF,TGTGCCAGCAATGGGGTGGAGCACTACGAGCAGTACTTC
TRBJ2-1,TRBD1,TRBV5-1,NA,CASSFRRDSQPYNEQFF,TGCGCCAGCAGCTTCCGCCGGGACAGTCAGCCCTACAATGAGCAGTTCTTC
TRBJ2-2,TRBD2,TRBV4-1,few,CASSQGQRGIGELFF,TGCGCCAGCAGCCAAGGCCAGCGGGGGATCGGGGAGCTGTTTTTT
TRBJ2-7,NA,TRBV30,once,CAWRGVHLTYEQYF,TGTGCCTGGAGGGGGGTACATTTGACCTACGAGCAGTACTTC
TRBJ1-4,NA,TRBV4-3,NA,CASSQDPSEKLFF,TGCGCCAGCAGCCAAGATCCGTCTGAAAAACTGTTTTTT